This is a list of T cell receptor beta chains from one sample in a study of CD8+CD57+ T cells in acquired aplastic anemia. MiXCR, applied by TCRdb to the reads, yields one record per CDR3 protein. The table includes 200,000 to 250,000 distinct CDR3 sequences, 60% to 80% detected once. Sequenced material: sorted CD4+, CD8+, or CD8+CD57+ T cells (not recorded which) from PBMCs. The receptors stem from a human donor with aplastic anemia. Both conserved end residues are part of each CDR3. A D gene is named only where the DNA matches it firmly. Only some rows state a clone size, as once, few, many or a class for expanded clones.

>NA|TRBV20-1|NA|TRBJ2-5
CSARHGQETQYF
TGCAGTGCTAGACATGGGCAAGAGACCCAGTACTTC
>few|TRBV10-3|NA|TRBJ2-7
CAISESQDSTYEQYF
TGTGCCATCAGTGAGTCGCAGGATTCCACCTACGAGCAGTACTTC
>few|TRBV10-2|TRBD1|TRBJ1-5
CASSEGTGNSNQPQHF
TGCGCCAGCAGTGAGGGGACAGGGAATAGCAATCAGCCCCAGCATTTT
>NA|TRBV11-2|NA|TRBJ2-7
CASTITQGAYEQYF
TGTGCCAGCACCATAACACAGGGTGCCTACGAGCAGTACTTC
>NA|TRBV7-6|TRBD1|TRBJ2-5
CASSSSTGWTQYF
TGTGCCAGCAGCTCCTCGACAGGGTGGACCCAGTACTTC
>NA|TRBV7-8|NA|TRBJ1-1
CASRRQSHSVSAEAFF
TGTGCCAGCAGGCGCCAGAGTCACAGTGTATCGGCTGAAGCTTTCTTT
>few|TRBV29-1|NA|TRBJ2-5
CSVKNRDWSGETQYF
TGCAGCGTAAAAAACAGGGACTGGAGCGGGGAGACCCAGTACTTC
>NA|TRBV7-6|NA|TRBJ2-1
CASSLSGRAGNEQFF
TGTGCCAGCAGCTTATCCGGCAGGGCCGGCAATGAGCAGTTCTTC
>once|TRBV5-1|TRBD2|TRBJ2-2
CASSLRTSGSGELFF
TGCGCCAGCAGCTTGAGGACTAGCGGGAGTGGGGAGCTGTTTTTT
>NA|TRBV20-1|NA|TRBJ1-2
CSALVPGNYGYTF
TGCAGTGCCCTGGTTCCGGGGAACTATGGCTACACCTTC
>few|TRBV12-3/TRBV12-4|TRBD1|TRBJ1-2
CASRRTPGQNYGYTF
TGTGCCAGCAGACGTACTCCGGGACAGAACTATGGCTACACCTTC
>many|TRBV7-9|NA|TRBJ2-7
CASSLGRIYEQYF
TGTGCCAGCAGCTTAGGCCGGATCTACGAGCAGTACTTC
>few|TRBV7-7|NA|TRBJ1-3
CASSLGHFNSGNTIYF
TGTGCTAGCAGCTTAGGGCACTTTAACTCTGGAAACACCATATATTTT
>few|TRBV15|NA|TRBJ1-2
CATSREGSREAGYTF
TGTGCCACCAGCAGAGAGGGAAGCAGGGAGGCCGGCTACACCTTC
>few|TRBV15|NA|TRBJ2-5
CATSSGPGRTETQYF
TGTGCCACCAGCAGTGGTCCGGGACGGACAGAGACCCAGTACTTC
>few|TRBV7-8|NA|TRBJ2-5
CASTWTESKETQYF
TGTGCCAGCACGTGGACAGAGTCCAAAGAGACCCAGTACTTC
>NA|TRBV15|TRBD2|TRBJ2-1
CATSSSSSGGLGPNEQFF
TGTGCCACCAGCAGCTCCAGTTCGGGGGGTTTGGGACCCAATGAGCAGTTCTTC
>NA|TRBV20-1|TRBD1|TRBJ2-5
CSASPRRPGQGQETQYF
TGCAGTGCTAGTCCGAGGCGCCCGGGACAGGGCCAAGAGACCCAGTACTTC
>few|TRBV5-1|NA|TRBJ2-5
CASSLGQVGETQYF
TGCGCCAGCAGCTTGGGGCAGGTTGGAGAGACCCAGTACTTC
>NA|TRBV2|NA|TRBJ2-3
CASSQEGGGGGDTQYF
TGTGCCAGCAGTCAAGAAGGGGGGGGTGGGGGGGATACGCAGTATTTT
>NA|TRBV7-8|NA|TRBJ2-3
CASSLYPLRWGSTDTQYF
TGTGCCAGCAGCTTATATCCCCTCCGGTGGGGAAGCACAGATACGCAGTATTTT
>NA|TRBV2|TRBD1|TRBJ2-7
CASSARTGSYEQYF
TGTGCCAGCAGCGCCAGGACAGGGTCGTACGAGCAGTACTTC
>NA|TRBV10-2|NA|TRBJ2-7
CASRKDLGYEQYF
TGCGCCAGCAGGAAGGACCTCGGGTACGAGCAGTACTTC
>NA|TRBV24-1|TRBD1|TRBJ1-3
CATSDSGQNSGNTIYF
TGTGCCACCAGTGACTCGGGACAGAACTCTGGAAACACCATATATTTT
>NA|TRBV29-1|TRBD1|TRBJ2-7
CSVELTGGYEQYF
TGCAGCGTTGAACTGACAGGGGGGTACGAGCAGTACTTC
>NA|TRBV6-1|NA|TRBJ1-1
CASRIRSANTEAFF
TGTGCCAGCAGGATCCGAAGCGCGAACACTGAAGCTTTCTTT
>once|TRBV19|TRBD2|TRBJ2-1
CASSKGATSGRIRGNEQFF
TGTGCCAGTAGTAAAGGAGCGACTAGCGGGAGAATCAGGGGCAATGAGCAGTTCTTC
>few|TRBV7-2|TRBD2|TRBJ2-3
CASSAQTSGGATDTQYF
TGTGCCAGCAGCGCCCAGACTAGCGGGGGGGCCACAGATACGCAGTATTTT
>few|TRBV12-3/TRBV12-4|NA|TRBJ2-2
CASRGTGELFF
TGTGCCAGCAGGGGAACCGGGGAGCTGTTTTTT
>NA|TRBV20-1|NA|TRBJ2-7
CSAEFRGHYEQYF
TGCAGTGCCGAGTTCAGGGGACACTACGAGCAGTACTTC
>NA|TRBV19|TRBD2|TRBJ2-5
CASKVSGRAWETQYF
TGTGCCAGTAAGGTTAGCGGGAGGGCCTGGGAGACCCAGTACTTC
>NA|TRBV20-1|TRBD1|TRBJ2-3
CSARDLGQEFGYF
TGCAGTGCTAGAGATTTAGGACAGGAGTTTGGGTATTTT
>NA|TRBV7-9|NA|TRBJ2-7
CASSSGLAYEQYF
TGTGCCAGCAGCTCGGGCCTGGCCTACGAGCAGTACTTC
>NA|TRBV9|TRBD1|TRBJ2-7
CASSVGTGGPYEQYF
TGTGCCAGCAGCGTAGGGACAGGGGGGCCCTACGAGCAGTACTTC
>NA|TRBV5-1|NA|TRBJ1-6
CASSLEVRSPLHF
TGCGCCAGCAGCTTGGAGGTGCGGTCACCCCTCCACTTT
>NA|TRBV24-1|TRBD1|TRBJ2-7
CATSDPDYGTGGEEQYF
TGTGCCACCAGTGACCCCGATTATGGGACAGGGGGGGAAGAGCAGTACTTC
>NA|TRBV9|NA|TRBJ2-5
CASSVAEGGRETQYF
TGTGCCAGCAGCGTAGCTGAGGGGGGCCGAGAGACCCAGTACTTC
>few|TRBV7-8|NA|TRBJ2-7
CASRTGSSYEQYF
TGTGCCAGCAGAACAGGAAGCTCCTACGAGCAGTACTTC
>few|TRBV7-9|NA|TRBJ2-7
CASSFGDHEQYF
TGTGCCAGCAGCTTTGGTGACCACGAGCAGTACTTC
>few|TRBV19|NA|TRBJ2-7
CASSGQGQAYEQYF
TGTGCCAGTAGTGGCCAGGGACAAGCCTACGAGCAGTACTTC
>few|TRBV7-2|NA|TRBJ2-3
CASSSRGGDTQYF
TGTGCCAGCAGTTCCAGGGGTGGAGATACGCAGTATTTT
>NA|TRBV20-1|TRBD2|TRBJ2-7
CSAQRRGGWNEQYF
TGCAGTGCCCAACGACGGGGGGGCTGGAACGAGCAGTACTTC
>NA|TRBV5-1|NA|TRBJ2-3
CASSLRSMGTDTQYF
TGCGCCAGCAGCTTGAGGAGTATGGGCACAGATACGCAGTATTTT
>NA|TRBV5-1|NA|TRBJ2-2
CASRSDGFRTGELFF
TGCGCCAGCCGCTCGGATGGGTTTCGCACCGGGGAGCTGTTTTTT